This TCR beta chain was retrieved from a study of human T cells and chemical hapten exposure (dated by TCRdb to the early 2020s). The study in broad terms: For sensitization, 2% DPC in acetone was applied to a 2 cm by 2 cm area of upper inner arm skin. Throughout the study period of around 24 weeks, patients also received therapeutic DPC doses to the scalp every week. Patch tests used Finn chambers with 0.01% DPC on the upper back, scored after 6 days by International Contact Dermatitis Research Group standards. Alopecia areata with under or over 50% scalp involvement, alopecia totalis and alopecia universalis were represented in the patient cohort, which was mostly female. The libraries were sequenced as a pool, and the TCR yield per sample differed mostly because of small variations in library volumes within the pool. In alopecia patients, the study followed how the peripheral blood TCR repertoire changed in vivo over primary and secondary sensitization to diphenylcyclopropenone (DPC), a hapten. Patient blood was sampled pre-sensitization (week 0) and at 2, 6 and about 24 weeks after DPC sensitization. About 28 alopecia patients gave blood for TCR sequencing at one to four time points (pre-sensitization, 2, 6 and 24 weeks).

The investigation overall reported the following: After repeated subsampling, the strength of the expansion versus patch-test correlation and the threshold at which it became significant changed. DPC sensitization did not change the number of TCRs with a frequency above 1 in 1000, and there was no evidence of changes in global repertoire structure. All patients had alopecia, a presumed autoimmune disease, so their immune response might differ from that of healthy individuals. Patch test score was positively correlated with the number of PT1 expanded TCRs, with significance at thresholds 8, 16 and 32 but not at 4. Expanded TCRs formed significantly more large CDR3 similarity clusters than pre-sensitization or healthy control sets, consistent with antigen-driven responses.

The intended sense of this specimen's time point label: patch test 2, 6 weeks after DPC sensitization. The treatment or condition tag for this specimen amounts to: therapeutic diphenylcyclopropenone sensitization with weekly scalp DPC. At each patch-test visit, blood was drawn before the patch test was applied. To be eligible, patients had to be aged 18 to 70, diagnosed with alopecia and judged suitable for DPC therapy, while pregnant patients were excluded. Total RNA was isolated from unfractionated whole blood collected in Tempus Blood RNA tubes. Trimming takes 3 bases from V and 15 bases from J, and the germline ends sit 16 bases apart. Reading the germline V gene gives CDR1 SGHDT and CDR2 YYEEEE. Its CDR3 holds 12 amino acids, cysteine through phenylalanine. This entry keeps only the CDR3 DNA: 36 bases, framed from base 1. The library was obtained by RACE. Data came from a NextSeq 500. Library preparation attached unique molecular identifiers to individual cDNA molecules for quantitative, reproducible TCR counting. From each blood RNA sample, both TCR alpha and TCR beta chains were sequenced. The authors processed their data as follows. Samples had a median of 95,638 TCRs, with a range from about 23,224 to 750,000. The Decombinator software suite was used to annotate V, J and CDR3 in the TCR reads. To make PS versus PT1 abundance plots, every sample was subsampled to the same number of TCRs (28,000). Expanded TCRs were defined as absent before sensitization and observed at least eight times at the 2-week time point. Using fastp at Q25 and MiXCR, TCRdb reprocessed the public reads and kept productive beta chains. Every entry covers one CDR3 protein and lists the most common genes and DNA from its rows. TCRdb's processing, not the authors' own work, is the source of the V and J calls. Within this sample are a few hundred thousand distinct CDR3 sequences, with roughly 6% of them counted one time only. The top ten constitute less than 6.5% of the sample.

Only a few counts were recorded for this clonotype. Its target antigen remains unknown. No base quality information exists; no much larger clone differs at one position. The TCR was taken from a woman under 30 with alopecia areata. Some clones in this sample may be carry-over from other donors' samples. Specimen: whole blood, collected in connection with sensitization to the hapten diphenylcyclopropenone (DPC). The chain joins TRBV5-6 to TRBJ2-1, with TRBD2 as a weak D call on 5 bases. The nucleotides are TGTGCCAGCAGCTCTCAGGACTCGAACCGGTTCTTC. Its translation reads: CASSSQDSNRFF.